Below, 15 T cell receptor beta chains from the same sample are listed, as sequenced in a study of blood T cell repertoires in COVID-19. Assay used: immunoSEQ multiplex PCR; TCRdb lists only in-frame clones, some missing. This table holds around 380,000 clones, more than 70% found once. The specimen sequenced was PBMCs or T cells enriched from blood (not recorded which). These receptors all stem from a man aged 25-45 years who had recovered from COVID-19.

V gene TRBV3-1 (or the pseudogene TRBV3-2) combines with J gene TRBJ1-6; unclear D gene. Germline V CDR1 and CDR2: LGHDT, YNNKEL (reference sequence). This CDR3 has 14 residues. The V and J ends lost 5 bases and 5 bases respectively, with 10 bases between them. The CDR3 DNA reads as TGTGCCAGCAGCACACAAGTAAATAATTCACCCCTCCACTTT. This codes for CASSTQVNNSPLHF.

This chain's CDR3 is CASSLNRGGYTF. In nucleotides, the CDR3 is TGTGCCAGCAGTCTCAACCGGGGAGGCTACACCTTC. This chain links TRBV28 with TRBJ1-2; D gene unclear. Germline-derived CDR1 and CDR2 are MDHEN and SYDVKM. V was clipped by 5 bases and J by 8 bases, with 12 bases between them. There are 12 residues in the CDR3.

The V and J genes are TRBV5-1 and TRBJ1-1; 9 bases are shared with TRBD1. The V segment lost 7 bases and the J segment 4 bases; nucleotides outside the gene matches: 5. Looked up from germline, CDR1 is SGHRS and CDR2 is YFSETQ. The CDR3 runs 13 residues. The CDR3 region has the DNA TGCGCCAGCCGCGGACAGGGGACCACTGAAGCTTTCTTT. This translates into CASRGQGTTEAFF.

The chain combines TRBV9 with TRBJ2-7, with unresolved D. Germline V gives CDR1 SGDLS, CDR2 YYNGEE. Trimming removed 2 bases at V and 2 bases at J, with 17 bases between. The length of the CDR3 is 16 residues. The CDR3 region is CASSVSTTPSTYEQYF. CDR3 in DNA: TGTGCCAGCAGCGTGAGCACTACACCCTCGACCTACGAGCAGTACTTC.

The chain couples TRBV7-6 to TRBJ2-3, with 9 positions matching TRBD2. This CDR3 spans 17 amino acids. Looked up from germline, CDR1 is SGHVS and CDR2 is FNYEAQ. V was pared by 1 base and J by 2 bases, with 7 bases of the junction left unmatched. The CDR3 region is CASSLVRSSGATDTQYF. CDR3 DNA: TGTGCCAGCAGCTTAGTGAGGTCTAGCGGGGCCACAGATACGCAGTATTTT.

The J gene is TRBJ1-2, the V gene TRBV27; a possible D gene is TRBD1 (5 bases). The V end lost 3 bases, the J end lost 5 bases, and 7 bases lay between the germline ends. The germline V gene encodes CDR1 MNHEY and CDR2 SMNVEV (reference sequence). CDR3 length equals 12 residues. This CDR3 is CASSFKGYGYTF. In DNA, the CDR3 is TGTGCCAGCAGTTTTAAGGGGTATGGCTACACCTTC.

The CDR3: CASNSGGGHTGELFF. CDR3 DNA sequence: TGCGCCAGCAATTCGGGTGGGGGCCACACCGGGGAGCTGTTTTTT. The V and J genes are TRBV5-1 and TRBJ2-2; D is perhaps TRBD1 (6 bases). Germline CDR1 reads SGHRS; CDR2 reads YFSETQ. CDR3 length equals 15 residues. The germline V and J ends were trimmed by 6 bases and 3 bases, with 15 bases remaining between them. Filled out from reference TRBV5-1 and TRBJ2-2, the complete variable domain reads KAGVTQTPRYLIKTRGQQVTLSCSPISGHRSVSWYQQTPGQGLQFLFEYFSETQRNKGNFPGRFSGRQFSNSRSEMNVSTLELGDSALYLCASNSGGGHTGELFFGEGSRLTVL.

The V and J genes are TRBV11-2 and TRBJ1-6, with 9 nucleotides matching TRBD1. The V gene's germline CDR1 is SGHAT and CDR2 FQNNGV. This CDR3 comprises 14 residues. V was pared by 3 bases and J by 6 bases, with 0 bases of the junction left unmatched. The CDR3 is CASSLTGGNSPLHF. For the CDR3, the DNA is TGTGCCAGCAGCTTGACAGGGGGTAATTCACCCCTCCACTTT.

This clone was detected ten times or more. The CDR3 DNA is TGTGCCAGCAGCTCATTAGCGGGGGGGGCAGATACGCAGTATTTT. It specifies CASSSLAGGADTQYF. The V and J genes are TRBV11-2 and TRBJ2-3, with TRBD2 matching 11 bases. The CDR3 extends over 15 amino acids. CDR1 and CDR2 from the germline V gene are SGHAT and FQNNGV. J lost 4 bases, V lost 4 bases, and 4 bases had no gene match.

DNA of the CDR3: TGCGCCAGCAATCCCCAGGGCGGCCAGCCCCAGCATTTT. Protein: CASNPQGGQPQHF. This rearrangement joins TRBV10-2 to TRBJ1-5, with D possibly being TRBD1 (5 bases). From germline, CDR1 is WSHSY and CDR2 SAAADI. The V end lost 7 bases, the J end lost 7 bases, and 14 bases lay between the germline ends. CDR3 length equals 13 residues.

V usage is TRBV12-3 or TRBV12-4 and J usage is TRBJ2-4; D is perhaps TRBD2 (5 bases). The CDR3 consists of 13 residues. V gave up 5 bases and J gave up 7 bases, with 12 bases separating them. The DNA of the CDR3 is TGTGCCAGCAGTGATACTAGGGCGAACATTCAGTACTTC. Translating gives CASSDTRANIQYF.

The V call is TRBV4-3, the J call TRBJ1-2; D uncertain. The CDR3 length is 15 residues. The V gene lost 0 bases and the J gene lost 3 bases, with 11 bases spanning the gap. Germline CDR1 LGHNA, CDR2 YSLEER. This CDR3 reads CASSQDFGEDYGYTF. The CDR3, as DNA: TGCGCCAGCAGCCAAGATTTCGGGGAGGACTATGGCTACACCTTC.

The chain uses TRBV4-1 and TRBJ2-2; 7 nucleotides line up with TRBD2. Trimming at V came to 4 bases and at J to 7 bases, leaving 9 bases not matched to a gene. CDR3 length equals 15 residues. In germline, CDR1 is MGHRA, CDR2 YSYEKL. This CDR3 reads CASSRRREGVGELFF. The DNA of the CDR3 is TGCGCCAGCAGCCGCCGAAGGGAGGGAGTCGGGGAGCTGTTTTTT.

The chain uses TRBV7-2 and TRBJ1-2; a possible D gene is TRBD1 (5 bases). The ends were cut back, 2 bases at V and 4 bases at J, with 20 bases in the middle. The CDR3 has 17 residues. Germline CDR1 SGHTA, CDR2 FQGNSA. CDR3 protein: CASSLSDDRGILYGYTF. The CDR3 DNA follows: TGTGCCAGCAGCTTATCGGACGACCGGGGGATTCTCTATGGCTACACCTTC.

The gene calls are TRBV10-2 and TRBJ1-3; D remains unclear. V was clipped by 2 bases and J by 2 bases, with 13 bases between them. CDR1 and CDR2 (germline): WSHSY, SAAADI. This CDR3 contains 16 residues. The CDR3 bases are TGCGCCAGCAGTGAGGTAGTAACGGCGGCTGGAAACACCATATATTTT. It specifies CASSEVVTAAGNTIYF.